This TCR beta chain was identified during a study of cytomegalovirus exposure and HLA in healthy donors (dated by TCRdb to about 2017). Regarding the complete study: An earlier analysis of approximately 600 of the donors reported about 290 Gb of sequence data and roughly 110 million unique TCR beta sequences from 150 million to 200 million T cells. In a later genetic analysis, genome-wide SNP genotypes for about three fifths of the 666 donors were used, and that subset was treated as a discovery cohort. Across 300 to 400 genotyped donors of the cohort, an average of roughly 200,000 unique TCR beta nucleotide sequences per donor were sequenced, and roughly a sixth of those sequences were non-productive. To predict cytomegalovirus infection status, the study brought together high-throughput TCR immunosequencing, statistical association of individual TCRs with disease status, and machine learning. A later analysis re-examined previously published TCR beta repertoires from about 670 donors and added high-resolution HLA genotyping to investigate patterns of TCR occurrence. The study aimed to test whether cataloging public T cell receptors could reveal signatures of past pathogen exposure. Every repertoire in the discovery cohort had been generated on one and the same sequencing platform. In an earlier analysis of over 550 of the donors, high-throughput TCR beta sequencing was used to judge whether each TCR beta V gene segment behaved as functional or pseudogenic. Among the approximately 430 genotyped donors, 81% belonged to the genetic ancestry cluster associated with self-reported Caucasian donors. Class I and class II HLA loci were covered by the typing at four-digit resolution. Donor age, sex, ethnicity and CMV serostatus were compiled alongside the repertoire data. Roughly 5 DR-DQ haplotypes were handled as single units for association and clustering because linkage in the cohort was strong. The study profiled the T cell repertoires of about 720 subjects by immunosequencing and related them to cytomegalovirus serostatus. The later analysis used no new phenotypic data to find candidate immune exposures, relying instead on TCR beta sequences and their occurrence across donors. About 280 gigabases of sequencing data and 75 million to 85 million unique TCR sequences made up an early release that covered several hundred HLA-typed donors. Besides the first cohort of about 730 subjects, a separate validation cohort made up of over 100 different subjects was used. Typing coverage differed by locus: A, B, C, DRB1 and DQB1 were typed in roughly 620-630 donors, DQA1 in about 500, DPA1 in roughly 590, and DPB1 in approximately 450.

The cohort was made up of several hundred healthy bone marrow donors. All cohort members were sampled while nominally healthy, although unrecorded immune exposures were likely present. The donor was CMV seropositive and was included in the group of 290 or so seropositive cohort members. A peripheral blood sample was provided by each donor, and peripheral blood mononuclear cells were used for TCR beta sequencing. The Qiagen DNeasy Blood Extraction Kit was used to extract genomic DNA from the blood cell samples. The CDR3 has 15 amino acids, counting the end cysteine and phenylalanine. The kept DNA is CDR3 alone, 45 bases in frame from the first base. In the germline V gene (reference sequence), CDR1 corresponds to MNHEY and CDR2 to SMNVEV. The trim is 2 bases for V and 7 bases for J, with a gap of 17 bases between the germline ends. Study-level results and caveats: It was suggested by the authors that the approach could potentially be generalized to other disease states and immunological phenotypes. Linkage disequilibrium might explain the correlated functional status among segregating V segments, but an unknown experimental factor could not be ruled out. An association between a missense DCLRE1C variant and V-gene and J-gene trimming of TCR beta chains was found in a later genetic analysis and replicated in an independent cohort. A later analysis found that most CMV-associated TCR beta chains appeared HLA-restricted, with HLA associations seemingly driven largely by CMV exposure. The classifier was reported to diagnose cytomegalovirus status with high specificity and sensitivity in both the original and validation cohorts. The study listed over 150 TCR beta chains as associated with cytomegalovirus. In a later analysis, HLA-associated TCR beta chains showed more clonal expansion and lower generation probabilities than non-associated chains that were equally common. Because counts were too low, some 17 rarely observed V segments, including chromosome 9 orphons, were left out of the earlier analysis of 500 to 650 of the donors. Assigning TCR associations to individual alleles was difficult when HLA alleles, especially DR and DQ, strongly co-occurred. Roughly uniform sequencing depth across donors was assumed in presence/absence analyses, although this assumption may not hold. A later analysis associated 15,000 to 20,000 TCR beta sequences with specific HLA alleles at a false discovery rate of 0.05. In a later genetic analysis, fewer N-insertions in productive TCRs were reported among donors in an Asian-associated ancestry cluster than the roughly 700-donor mean. A further reported finding was that TCR beta sequences accurately predicted the HLA-A and HLA-B alleles for most subjects in the first cohort. The 87-base-pair reads could not distinguish some IMGT-functional V segments, including TRBV6-2 and TRBV6-3, so those segments were excluded. A later analysis found that TCR association rates varied across HLA loci, with DRB1 alleles showing the most associated TCRs and HLA-C alleles the fewest. In this cohort, only TCR beta chains were sequenced, and detectable features were limited by the absence of alpha or paired-chain data. Immune exposure information for the cohort was limited to CMV serostatus. Because HLA typing was unavailable for some donors at each locus, only the typed subset was used in association tests. According to a later analysis, parvovirus B19, influenza, CMV and Epstein-Barr virus appeared linked to several top co-occurrence clusters. Broadly in line with IMGT annotations, most TCR beta V segments showed up in productive rearrangements about 87% or about 30% of the time in an earlier analysis of around 550 of the donors. Most TCR sequences were observed very rarely across donors, whereas some public TCRs were present in many individuals. Three of the identified cytomegalovirus-associated TCR beta chains were confirmed in vitro to be specific for cytomegalovirus antigens. A cluster of highly shared sequence variants was judged likely to be a technical artifact of the sequencing pipeline.

Library generation was performed with the immunoSEQ multiplex PCR assay. The multiplex PCR relied on a mix of 60 forward primers for TCR Vbeta segments and 13 reverse primers for TCR Jbeta segments. The CDR3 region of rearranged TCR beta genes was amplified from genomic DNA by a multiplex PCR assay. Amplified TCR beta libraries were sequenced as 87-base-pair reads on the Illumina HiSeq System. The paper's data handling went like this. A later analysis tallied tens of millions of unique TCR beta chains across the 666 repertoires, and roughly 11 million of those chains were shared by two or more donors. Raw reads were error-corrected and collapsed into unique sequences with a nearest-neighbor algorithm that merged closely related sequences to remove PCR and sequencing errors. Alignment of CDR3 sequences to IMGT reference sequences was used to assign V, D and J gene segments. For a sequence to be retained, at least a six-nucleotide match to both a V gene segment and a J gene segment was required. A rearrangement counted as productive if the CDR3 had no stop codons and remained in frame with V and J, and every other rearrangement counted as non-productive. CDR3 was defined according to IMGT convention as the region running from the second conserved V-encoded cysteine to the conserved J-encoded phenylalanine. Sequences without an unambiguous match to a single V gene segment were excluded from the earlier analysis of about 630 of the donors. In an earlier analysis of 587 of the donors, V segments were called functional above 56.7% productive rearrangements and were called segregating when the between-donor standard deviation exceeded 5%. A statistical classification framework was built for diagnosing cytomegalovirus status from the catalog of TCR beta chain sequences. In a later analysis, TCR nucleotide sequences were compared against IMGT/GENE-DB human TR gene sequences so that V and J genes could be assigned. The TCRdist pipeline was used in a later analysis to assign CDR3 sequences and most-parsimonious VDJ recombination scenarios. In a later analysis, each TCR beta chain was defined by its CDR3 amino acid sequence together with its V-gene family, and reads without a unique V-gene family were excluded. As a way to deal with suspected cross-contamination and a sequencing artifact, a later analysis dropped hundreds of nucleotide sequences that were highly shared and had low generation probability. A later analysis calculated a clonal expansion index for each public chain from normalized within-repertoire ranks of inferred template counts. In a later analysis, generation probabilities were computed with a VDJ recombination model fitted to out-of-frame rearrangements, and the resulting probabilities were checked against IGoR. Hypergeometric tests were used in a later analysis to score TCR-TCR, TCR-HLA and TCR-CMV co-occurrence, with a repertoire-size bias correction applied to the TCR pairs. In a later analysis, false discovery rates were estimated by permuting HLA or CMV assignments 20 times. In a later analysis, co-occurring TCRs were grouped using DBSCAN, and TCRdist sequence similarity was added for clustering within HLA-allele-positive subsets. Repertoires with fewer than 30,000 or more than 120,000 public chains were left out of co-occurrence clustering, as were five repertoires with anomalous nucleotide sharing. The table comes from immuneACCESS by way of TCRdb, which keeps in-frame sequences with V and J called. Part of the clones is missing from these tables; in studies checked, under half for an unresolved V gene and the rest for unknown reasons. V and J calls and clone size follow that table, whereas D and trimming were derived from the DNA. The sample has around 150,000 clones on record, over 60% of them singletons. In total, the top ten clones hold around 0.97% of the sample.

On this clone itself: It lacks a known antigen. No base-level quality is on record; no much larger clone is a single base apart.

The chain links TRBV27 with TRBJ1-2, and the D gene may be TRBD1, 5 bases matching. The receptor was derived from a woman between 50 and 59 years old in good health and CMV-seropositive. Sequencing was performed on PBMCs. The CDR3 protein: CASSLNPGIVGGYTF. The nucleotide sequence reads as follows: TGTGCCAGCAGTTTAAATCCAGGGATAGTAGGTGGCTACACCTTC.